The 4 T cell receptor beta chains in this list originate from one sample, sequenced in a study of blood T cell repertoires in COVID-19. The method was immunoSEQ multiplex PCR; TCRdb's version includes in-frame clones alone and lacks a portion of them. The data hold around 94,000 clones, with roughly 87% observed a single time. Source material: peripheral blood. The receptors shown here come from a woman aged 45-65 years with COVID-19, enrolled during active disease.

CDR3: CASSLDPIGELFF. The CDR3 DNA is TGTGCCAGCAGCTTAGATCCAATCGGGGAGCTGTTTTTT. The rearrangement links TRBV11-3 to TRBJ2-2; no definite D call. Germline-derived CDR1 and CDR2 are SGHNT and YENEEA. V shed 0 bases and J shed 7 bases, with 6 bases lying between them. The CDR3 totals 13 residues.

This chain uses TRBV19 with TRBJ1-1; no reliable D call. This CDR3 is 16 amino acids long. The V gene lost 6 bases and the J gene lost 1 base, with 18 bases spanning the gap. The germline V gene encodes CDR1 LNHDA and CDR2 SQIVND (reference sequence). The CDR3 nucleotides read TGTGCCAGTAGCTCCCAATTAGGAGGGTGGAACACTGAAGCTTTCTTT. This translates into CASSSQLGGWNTEAFF.

J is TRBJ2-3 and V is TRBV19; perhaps TRBD1 as D (6 bases). The CDR3 totals 16 residues. Trimming left V 4 bases short and J 2 bases short, with 16 bases between. Germline V CDR1 and CDR2: LNHDA, SQIVND (reference sequence). CDR3 DNA: TGTGCCAGTAGTACGTACCTCGGACAGAACACAGATACGCAGTATTTT. Translating gives CASSTYLGQNTDTQYF.

This chain joins TRBV6-6 and TRBJ1-1, with D hard to call. In germline, CDR1 is MNHNY, CDR2 SVGAGI (reference sequence). Deletions cut 8 bases from V and 0 bases from J, with 13 bases between. The CDR3 contains 14 residues. The CDR3 here is CASRPSRVNTEAFF. The CDR3 bases are TGTGCCAGCCGCCCCTCGAGGGTGAACACTGAAGCTTTCTTT.